This TCR beta chain was documented in a study of blood T cell repertoires in COVID-19. CDR3 size: 15 residues. CDR1 and CDR2 (germline): SGDLS, YYNGEE. Trimming cost V 2 bases and J 4 bases, with 15 bases left between them. Sequencing used immunoSEQ multiplex PCR; TCRdb keeps in-frame clones, though not all of them. The table has 180,000 or so clones, around 87% seen once. The rearrangement joins TRBV9 to TRBJ2-5, with a weak D call TRBD2 (6 bases). Sequences were obtained from peripheral blood. This clonotype originated in a middle-aged man with active or convalescent COVID-19. DNA for the CDR3: TGTGCCAGCAGCGTTCACCCGGGACTTGGAGAGACCCAGTACTTC. Translated, it gives CASSVHPGLGETQYF.